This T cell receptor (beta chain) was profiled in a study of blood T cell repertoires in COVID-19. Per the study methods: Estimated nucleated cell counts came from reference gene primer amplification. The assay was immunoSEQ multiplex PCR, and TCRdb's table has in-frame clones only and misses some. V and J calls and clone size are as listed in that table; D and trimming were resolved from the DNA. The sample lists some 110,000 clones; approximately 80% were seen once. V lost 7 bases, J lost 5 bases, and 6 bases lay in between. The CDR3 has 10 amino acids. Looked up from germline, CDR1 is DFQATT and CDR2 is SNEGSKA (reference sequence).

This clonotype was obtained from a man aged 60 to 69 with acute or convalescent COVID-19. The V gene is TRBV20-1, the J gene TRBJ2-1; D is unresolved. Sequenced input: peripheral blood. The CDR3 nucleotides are TGCAGTGGTTCGGACAATGAGCAGTTCTTC. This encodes CSGSDNEQFF.